This entry describes one TCR beta chain. This table comes from immunoSEQ multiplex PCR, and its TCRdb copy is limited to in-frame clones, with some not included. The data show around 59,000 clones, approximately 90% seen once. The record originates from a study of T cell changes during pregnancy in multiple sclerosis. The CDR3 totals 15 residues. The V gene's germline CDR1 is MNHNS and CDR2 SASEGT. After removal of 3 bases from V and 5 bases from J, the junction contained 6 bases not matched to a gene. Sequenced material: CD4+ T cells from peripheral blood mononuclear cells, taken in the first trimester of pregnancy. The clonotype was recovered from a female donor with multiple sclerosis, enrolled in a pregnancy study. The gene calls are TRBV6-1 and TRBJ2-5, with 10 bases aligning to TRBD1. CDR3 nucleotide sequence: TGTGCCAGCAGTGAGGGACAGGGGATGAGGGAGACCCAGTACTTC. Protein sequence: CASSEGQGMRETQYF.